The rows below give T cell receptor beta chains drawn from one sample of a study of T cell repertoires in cytomegalovirus infection. MiXCR, applied by TCRdb to the reads, yields one record per CDR3 protein. The profile shows about 230,000 distinct CDR3 sequences, roughly 23% of them singletons. Sequencing input: CD8+ T cells from PBMCs. The source is a human donor in good health (CMV status not recorded). Some clones in this sample may be carry-over from other donors' samples. Each CDR3 is given with its conserved first and last residue. D genes are given only for firm matches. The size entry is marked missing in some rows and otherwise reads once, few, many or a size class.

>TRBJ2-3|.|TRBV7-9|few
CASSTRLATSTDTQYF
TGTGCCAGCAGCACCCGACTGGCTACTAGCACAGATACGCAGTATTTT
>TRBJ1-1|.|TRBV7-8|many
CASSLGSPEAFF
TGTGCCAGCAGCTTAGGAAGCCCTGAAGCTTTCTTT
>TRBJ1-1|.|TRBV2|.
CASRGPTEAFF
TGTGCCAGCAGGGGGCCAACTGAAGCTTTCTTT
>TRBJ1-4|.|TRBV5-6|few
CASSAGAATNEKLFF
TGTGCCAGCAGCGCCGGAGCAGCAACTAATGAAAAACTGTTTTTT
>TRBJ1-1|.|TRBV6-2/TRBV6-3|many
CASSYLGSAEPMNTEAFF
TGTGCCAGCAGTTACCTCGGGTCAGCGGAACCCATGAACACTGAAGCTTTCTTT
>TRBJ2-7|TRBD2|TRBV7-9|.
CASSLGGSIGYEQYF
TGTGCCAGCAGCTTGGGGGGGAGTATCGGCTACGAGCAGTACTTC
>TRBJ2-1|TRBD2|TRBV2|few
CASSELRGGINEQFF
TGTGCCAGCAGTGAGTTGCGGGGGGGTATCAATGAGCAGTTCTTC
>TRBJ2-3|TRBD1|TRBV11-2|many
CASSLTGLGDTQYF
TGTGCCAGCAGCTTGACAGGGTTAGGAGATACGCAGTATTTT
>TRBJ2-5|TRBD2|TRBV7-2|many
CASSRSGGGETQYF
TGTGCCAGCAGCCGTAGCGGGGGTGGGGAGACCCAGTACTTC
>TRBJ2-7|.|TRBV20-1|few
CSASRASDAYEQYF
TGCAGTGCTAGCCGGGCTAGCGATGCCTACGAGCAGTACTTC
>TRBJ2-7|TRBD2|TRBV27|few
CASSSGGPYEQYF
TGTGCCAGCAGTAGCGGGGGGCCCTACGAGCAGTACTTC
>TRBJ2-7|TRBD1|TRBV20-1|.
CSAVDRGSDYEQYF
TGCAGTGCAGTCGACAGGGGGTCGGACTACGAGCAGTACTTC
>TRBJ2-2|.|TRBV7-8|many
CASSLAAGEGGTGELFF
TGTGCCAGCAGCCTCGCGGCAGGGGAGGGAGGCACCGGGGAGCTGTTTTTT
>TRBJ2-7|.|TRBV19|few
CASSLGTPGEQYF
TGTGCCAGTAGTCTCGGGACCCCAGGGGAGCAGTACTTC
>TRBJ1-1|.|TRBV9|few
CASSVGARTEAFF
TGTGCCAGCAGCGTGGGGGCGCGGACTGAAGCTTTCTTT
>TRBJ1-1|.|TRBV14|once
CASSQPQGRSDFEAFF
TGTGCCAGCAGCCAGCCCCAGGGGCGGTCTGATTTTGAAGCTTTCTTT
>TRBJ2-5|TRBD1|TRBV11-2|many
CASSPETGLETQYF
TGTGCCAGCAGCCCAGAGACAGGGTTAGAGACCCAGTACTTC
>TRBJ2-7|.|TRBV7-3|many
CASSLELTSEQYF
TGTGCCAGCAGCTTGGAACTGACCTCTGAGCAGTACTTC
>TRBJ1-2|TRBD1|TRBV12-3/TRBV12-4|few
CASNLGPGTGYYGYTF
TGTGCCAGCAACTTAGGCCCCGGGACAGGGTACTATGGCTACACCTTC
>TRBJ1-1|.|TRBV28|many
CASSFFLVGMNTEAFF
TGTGCCAGCAGTTTCTTCTTGGTAGGGATGAACACTGAAGCTTTCTTT
>TRBJ2-3|.|TRBV28|few
CASSFLVQADTQYF
TGTGCCAGCAGTTTCCTCGTCCAGGCAGATACGCAGTATTTT
>TRBJ1-1|.|TRBV10-3|few
CATMPPGRATEAFF
TGTGCCACCATGCCCCCGGGCAGGGCCACTGAAGCTTTCTTT
>TRBJ1-4|.|TRBV15|many
CATSREGATNEKLFF
TGTGCCACCAGCAGAGAAGGCGCAACTAATGAAAAACTGTTTTTT
>TRBJ1-4|.|TRBV20-1|.
CSASHSTNEKLFF
TGCAGTGCTAGCCACTCTACTAATGAAAAACTGTTTTTT
>TRBJ1-5|.|TRBV12-3/TRBV12-4|many
CASSPGLQPQHF
TGTGCCAGCAGTCCAGGGTTACAGCCCCAGCATTTT
>TRBJ2-1|.|TRBV28|many
CASSLRGYNEQFF
TGTGCCAGCAGCTTACGGGGGTACAATGAGCAGTTCTTC
>TRBJ2-3|.|TRBV7-8|many
CASSLVQGHTDLDTQYF
TGTGCCAGCAGCTTAGTTCAGGGCCATACAGATCTAGATACGCAGTATTTT
>TRBJ2-1|TRBD2|TRBV12-3/TRBV12-4|many
CASRGGTSGGTYNEQFF
TGTGCCAGCAGGGGAGGGACTAGCGGGGGCACCTACAATGAGCAGTTCTTC